The 17 T cell receptor beta chains given below trace back to one sample, sequenced in a study of siplizumab effects on memory and regulatory T cells. Measured with immunoSEQ multiplex PCR; TCRdb has only the in-frame clones, and not every one. This sample has some 110,000 clones, with about 93% found just once. Sample: CD4+ T cells sorted from blood. All receptors derive from a human donor in good health.

The chain joins TRBV7-9 to TRBJ2-5; TRBD2 matches 12 bases. Germline V gene data show CDR1 as SEHNR and CDR2 as FQNEAQ (reference sequence). Trimming took 5 bases from V and 4 from J; bases not matched to a gene: 2. This CDR3 has 14 residues. CDR3 DNA: TGTGCCAGCAGCATGACTAGCGGGGGAGAGACCCAGTACTTC. Translating gives CASSMTSGGETQYF.

This chain uses TRBV20-1 with TRBJ1-2; D is uncertain. V dropped 6 bases and J dropped 11 bases, with 13 bases sitting between them. Per germline, CDR1 DFQATT and CDR2 SNEGSKA (reference sequence). The CDR3 covers 10 residues. The CDR3 DNA sequence: TGCAGTGCCCCTGTTGGAGGGTACACCTTC. As protein: CSAPVGGYTF.

The chain employs TRBV5-1 and TRBJ2-4; D gene unclear. From germline, CDR1 is SGHRS and CDR2 YFSETQ. The CDR3 is 14 residues long. V lost 1 base and J lost 2, with 7 bases in between. CDR3 sequence (DNA): TGCGCCAGCAGCTTGCCTGAAACCAAAAACATTCAGTACTTC. It translates to CASSLPETKNIQYF.

The rearrangement uses TRBV5-1 and TRBJ2-5, with 7 bases fitting TRBD2. The CDR3 sequence is 14 residues long. Germline CDR1 reads SGHRS; CDR2 reads YFSETQ. The trim removed 1 base at V and 5 bases at J, leaving 5 bases unmatched. DNA of the CDR3: TGCGCCAGCAGCTTGTCGGGGGGTCCGGAGACCCAGTACTTC. Translated, it gives CASSLSGGPETQYF.

The chain couples TRBV29-1 to TRBJ2-5; unclear D gene. The V gene lost 2 bases and the J gene lost 0 bases, with 10 bases spanning the gap. In germline, CDR1 is SQVTM, CDR2 ANQGSEA. This CDR3 has 14 residues. The CDR3 loop is CSVERQPYQETQYF. The CDR3 DNA is TGCAGCGTTGAACGTCAACCTTACCAAGAGACCCAGTACTTC. The full variable domain, its missing parts supplied by reference TRBV29-1 and TRBJ2-5, is SAVISQKPSRDICQRGTSLTIQCQVDSQVTMMFWYRQQPGQSLTLIATANQGSEATYESGFVIDKFPISRPNLTFSTLTVSNMSPEDSSIYLCSVERQPYQETQYFGPGTRLLVL.

The J gene is TRBJ2-2, the V gene TRBV7-3; 8 bases match TRBD2. The CDR3 has 16 residues. From germline, CDR1 is SGHTA and CDR2 FQGTGA. J lost 2 bases, V lost 1 base, and 3 bases had no gene match. DNA of the CDR3: TGTGCCAGCAGCTTAAAGGTAGCGGGAAACACCGGGGAGCTGTTTTTT. Protein product: CASSLKVAGNTGELFF.

The V call is TRBV28, the J call TRBJ2-7; TRBD2 might be the D (5 bases). Germline assignment: CDR1 MDHEN and CDR2 SYDVKM. The CDR3 runs to 12 residues. The V end lost 7 bases, the J end lost 2 bases, and 9 bases lay between the germline ends. In DNA, the CDR3 is TGTGCCAGCACCCGACTAACCTACGAGCAGTACTTC. Translated: CASTRLTYEQYF.

J is TRBJ1-4 and V is TRBV30; D is undetermined. Germline V gene lookup returns CDR1 GTSNPN and CDR2 SVGIG (reference sequence). Trimming pared 0 bases from V and 4 bases from J, leaving 6 bases between. CDR3 length: 13 amino acids. The CDR3 is CAWSVTGNEKLFF. The CDR3 DNA is TGTGCCTGGAGTGTAACGGGTAATGAAAAACTGTTTTTT.

This chain connects TRBV29-1 to TRBJ2-1, with 11 bases identical to TRBD1. J lost 7 bases, V lost 6 bases, and 8 bases had no gene match. Germline V gene sequence: CDR1 SQVTM, CDR2 ANQGSEA. The CDR3 consists of 14 residues. This CDR3 reads CSVADRGRINEQFF. CDR3 DNA: TGCAGCGTCGCGGACAGGGGGCGGATTAATGAGCAGTTCTTC.

The sample holds one count of this clone. The chain carries TRBV25-1 and TRBJ1-3; 7 bases are a match to TRBD1. CDR1 and CDR2 from the germline V gene are MGHDK and SYGVNS. The CDR3 covers 14 residues. V trimming: 7 bases; J trimming: 2 bases; junction bases outside the gene matches: 5. CDR3 protein: CASTRTGTGNTIYF. The CDR3 bases are TGTGCCAGCACCCGGACAGGAACTGGAAACACCATATATTTT.

V is TRBV9 and J is TRBJ1-2; 10 bases match TRBD1. The CDR3 contains 15 residues. Germline CDR1 and CDR2: SGDLS and YYNGEE. The V gene end was trimmed by 4 bases and the J gene end by 8 bases; junction bases not matched to a gene: 11. The DNA of the CDR3 is TGTGCCAGCAGCCCATCCGGGACAGGGGTAGGCGGCTACACCTTC. Translation gives CASSPSGTGVGGYTF.

The chain joins TRBV15 to TRBJ2-6, with D possibly TRBD2 on 7 matching bases. The germline CDR1 and CDR2 sequences are LNHNV and YYDKDF (reference sequence). V lost 5 bases to trimming and J lost 2 bases, with 13 bases between them. This CDR3 comprises 16 residues. The CDR3 DNA is TGTGCCACCAGCCCTGGGGAGGGGGCTGGGGCCAACGTCCTGACTTTC. Protein: CATSPGEGAGANVLTF.

The rearrangement joins TRBV5-1 to TRBJ2-1; weak D call: TRBD2 (5 bases). CDR1 and CDR2 from the germline V gene are SGHRS and YFSETQ. V dropped 1 base and J dropped 4 bases, with 12 bases sitting between them. This CDR3 spans 15 amino acids. The CDR3 nucleotides read TGCGCCAGCAGCTTGAACGGGGTTTCGTACAATGAGCAGTTCTTC. The encoded protein is CASSLNGVSYNEQFF.

The V gene is TRBV2, the J gene TRBJ2-1; 11 bases are shared with TRBD2. V lost 7 bases and J lost 8; bases outside the gene matches: 7. The V gene's germline CDR1 is SNHLY and CDR2 FYNNEI. The CDR3 is 14 residues long. The CDR3 reads CASNSGGAVDEQFF. CDR3 nucleotides: TGTGCCAGCAATAGCGGGGGGGCCGTCGATGAGCAGTTCTTC.

The chain joins TRBV7-2 to TRBJ2-1; 8 bases are a match to TRBD1. V lost 5 bases and J lost 7; bases outside the gene matches: 13. Germline values: CDR1 SGHTA, CDR2 FQGNSA. The CDR3 covers 16 residues. The CDR3 protein is CASSVPGGPGRNEQFF. CDR3 in DNA: TGTGCCAGCAGCGTGCCAGGGGGCCCCGGCCGGAATGAGCAGTTCTTC.

The genes are TRBV12-5 and TRBJ1-2, with D maybe TRBD1 (5 bases). This CDR3 has 12 residues. Germline V gene data show CDR1 as LGHNT and CDR2 as FRNRAP. Trimming stripped 6 bases from V and 4 bases from J, with 9 bases between. The CDR3, as DNA: TGTGCTAGTGGCTTTGGGGGCTATGGCTACACCTTC. This encodes CASGFGGYGYTF. Combining the CDR3 with reference TRBV12-5 and TRBJ1-2 gives the whole variable domain DARVTQTPRHKVTEMGQEVTMRCQPILGHNTVFWYRQTMMQGLELLAYFRNRAPLDDSGMPKDRFSAEMPDATLATLKIQPSEPRDSAVYFCASGFGGYGYTFGSGTRLTVV.

The DNA for the CDR3 is TGCGCCAGCAGCCAAGTACCGTTAAGGGCGGCGAACACTGAAGCTTTCTTT. It encodes CASSQVPLRAANTEAFF. The chain links TRBV4-1 to TRBJ1-1; D uncertain. Germline V lookup: CDR1 MGHRA, CDR2 YSYEKL. CDR3 length: 17 amino acids. The germline V and J ends were trimmed by 1 base and 1 base, with 16 bases remaining between them.